The clone carrying this T cell receptor beta chain came up a few times. At one end, the junction sequence differs from germline, possibly due to a read error. This entry is derived from a study of response to subunit inactivated influenza vaccine. TCRdb re-called the RT-PCR reads with MiXCR, one entry per CDR3 protein. The repertoire has around 530,000 distinct CDR3 sequences, more than 15% of them found once; the top ten carry 3%. The sequencing here drew on CD4+ T cells sorted from PBMCs, taken less than 30 months after vaccination. The receptor was isolated from a man aged 45 to 75 who received an inactivated influenza vaccine.

For the CDR3, the DNA is TGTGCCAGCAGCCACCAAACCTACGAGCAATACTTC. Translation: CASSHQTYEQYF. This chain links TRBV6-2 or TRBV6-3 with TRBJ2-7; D ambiguous. Germline CDR1 reads MNHEY; CDR2 reads SVGEGT. The CDR3 covers 12 residues.